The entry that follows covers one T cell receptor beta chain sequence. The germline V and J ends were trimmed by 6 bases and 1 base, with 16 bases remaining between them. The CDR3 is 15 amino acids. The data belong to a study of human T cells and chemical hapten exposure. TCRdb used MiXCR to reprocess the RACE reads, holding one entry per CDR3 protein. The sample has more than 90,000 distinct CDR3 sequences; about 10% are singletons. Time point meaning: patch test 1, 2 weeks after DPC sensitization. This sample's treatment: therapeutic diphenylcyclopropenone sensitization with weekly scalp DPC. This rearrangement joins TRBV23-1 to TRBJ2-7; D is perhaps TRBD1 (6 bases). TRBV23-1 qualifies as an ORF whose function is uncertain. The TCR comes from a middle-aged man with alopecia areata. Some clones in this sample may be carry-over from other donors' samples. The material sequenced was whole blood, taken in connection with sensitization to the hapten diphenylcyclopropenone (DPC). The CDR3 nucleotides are TGCGCCAGCAGCCGTTCCGGGACAAGTTCCTACGAGCAGTACTTC. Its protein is CASSRSGTSSYEQYF.